Given below is one TCR beta chain in context. The data belong to a study of technical replicates of blood from several donors. The CDR3 is 15 amino acids. V lost 4 bases and J 3 bases, leaving 12 bases between the germline ends. The germline V gene encodes CDR1 MDHEN and CDR2 SYDVKM. Libraries were prepared by immunoSEQ multiplex PCR; TCRdb keeps only in-frame clonotypes and omits some of them. This sample has under 85,000 clones, with approximately 93% found just once. This chain joins TRBV28 and TRBJ2-2; D perhaps matches TRBD1 (5 bases). The receptor comes from a human donor in good health. Sequencing was carried out using T cells isolated from PBMCs. Written as DNA, the CDR3 is TGTGCCAGCAGTTCAGGGTTGGGGTACACCGGGGAGCTGTTTTTT. This codes for CASSSGLGYTGELFF. Full variable domain (rest looked up from reference TRBV28 and TRBJ2-2): DVKVTQSSRYLVKRTGEKVFLECVQDMDHENMFWYRQDPGLGLRLIYFSYDVKMKEKGDIPEGYSVSREKKERFSLILESASTNQTSMYLCASSSGLGYTGELFFGEGSRLTVL.